The rows below give T cell receptor beta chains drawn from one sample of a study of cytomegalovirus exposure and HLA in healthy donors. Only in-frame clones appear in the TCRdb table, and some are missing; sequencing was by immunoSEQ multiplex PCR. This sample has some 150,000 clones, with roughly 76% found just once. Specimen: PBMCs. These receptors were obtained from a woman aged 45-60 years in good health and CMV-seronegative. CDR3s include the opening cysteine and the closing phenylalanine or tryptophan. A D gene is named only where the DNA matches it firmly. The size of a clone is reported for some rows only, either as once, few or many, or as a class for expanded clones.

size: .; V: TRBV9; D: .; J: TRBJ1-2; length: 13; DNA: TGTGCCAGCAGCCCGAATCCAGGGGAGAGTTACACCTTC; CDR3: CASSPNPGESYTF
size: .; V: TRBV7-6; D: .; J: TRBJ1-1; length: 15; DNA: TGTGCCAGCAGCTTAGCGCAGGGGTCGAACACTGAAGCTTTCTTT; CDR3: CASSLAQGSNTEAFF
size: .; V: TRBV5-3; D: .; J: TRBJ2-7; length: 14; DNA: TGTGCCAGAAGCTTGGATTGTCGACGGGACGAGCAGTACTTC; CDR3: CARSLDCRRDEQYF
size: .; V: TRBV5-1; D: TRBD1; J: TRBJ2-7; length: 17; DNA: TGCGCCAGCAGCTTGTATCCCAATGGACAGGGGACCTACGAGCAGTACTTC; CDR3: CASSLYPNGQGTYEQYF
size: .; V: TRBV19; D: TRBD1; J: TRBJ2-5; length: 14; DNA: TGTGCCAGTAGCCGGGACAGGGGGCAGGAGACCCAGTACTTC; CDR3: CASSRDRGQETQYF
size: few; V: TRBV6-6; D: .; J: TRBJ1-5; length: 14; DNA: TGTGCCAGCTTCAGGACAGCAAGCAATCAGCCCCAGCATTTT; CDR3: CASFRTASNQPQHF
size: .; V: TRBV7-9; D: .; J: TRBJ2-3; length: 15; DNA: TGTGCCAGCAGCTTAACGTCGGGAAGCACAGATACGCAGTATTTT; CDR3: CASSLTSGSTDTQYF
size: few; V: TRBV10-3; D: TRBD2; J: TRBJ2-2; length: 15; DNA: TGTGCCATCAGTCCGGGACTAGTCGACACCGGGGAGCTGTTTTTT; CDR3: CAISPGLVDTGELFF
size: .; V: TRBV4-3; D: .; J: TRBJ2-1; length: 15; DNA: TGCGCCAGCAGCCAGTCCGGGATATCCTACAATGAGCAGTTCTTC; CDR3: CASSQSGISYNEQFF
size: few; V: TRBV27; D: .; J: TRBJ1-2; length: 14; DNA: TGTGCCAGCACCCGGGGGGGCAGGGTCGATGGCTACACCTTC; CDR3: CASTRGGRVDGYTF
size: .; V: TRBV28; D: .; J: TRBJ2-2; length: 14; DNA: TGTGCCAGCAGTTTAAAGGGGATTAACGGGGAGCTGTTTTTT; CDR3: CASSLKGINGELFF
size: .; V: TRBV6-6; D: .; J: TRBJ1-1; length: 13; DNA: TGTGCCAGCAGTTTAGGGGCGCTCACTGAAGCTTTCTTT; CDR3: CASSLGALTEAFF
size: few; V: TRBV30; D: TRBD2; J: TRBJ2-6; length: 15; DNA: TGTGCCTGGAGTGCGGGGAGGGCTGGGGCCAACGTCCTGACTTTC; CDR3: CAWSAGRAGANVLTF
size: .; V: TRBV19; D: TRBD1; J: TRBJ1-5; length: 15; DNA: TGTGCCAGTAGTAACTTGGACAGGGATGGACAGCCCCAGCATTTT; CDR3: CASSNLDRDGQPQHF
size: .; V: TRBV5-4; D: .; J: TRBJ2-1; length: 15; DNA: TGTGCCAGCAGCCTCGGGGGACAGAACTACAATGAGCAGTTCTTC; CDR3: CASSLGGQNYNEQFF
size: .; V: TRBV5-4; D: TRBD1; J: TRBJ2-6; length: 18; DNA: TGTGCCAGCAGCTCACCGGGACAGGGGGCTTCTGGGGCCAACGTCCTGACTTTC; CDR3: CASSSPGQGASGANVLTF
size: .; V: TRBV19; D: TRBD2; J: TRBJ2-3; length: 17; DNA: TGTGCCACCGGGACGAGTGCTAGCGGGAGGGCTTCAGATACGCAGTATTTT; CDR3: CATGTSASGRASDTQYF
size: few; V: TRBV27; D: .; J: TRBJ2-7; length: 15; DNA: TGTGCCAGCAGTTTAAAGGATGGAGGGATCTACGAGCAGTACTTC; CDR3: CASSLKDGGIYEQYF
size: few; V: TRBV21-1; D: .; J: TRBJ2-7; length: 14; DNA: TGTGCCAGCAGGCCGGGACAGGGGTTAGGCGAGCAGTACTTC; CDR3: CASRPGQGLGEQYF
size: .; V: TRBV6-4; D: TRBD1; J: TRBJ1-1; length: 15; DNA: TGTGCCAGCAGTGCTACCGGGACAGCAAACACTGAAGCTTTCTTT; CDR3: CASSATGTANTEAFF
size: .; V: TRBV5-6; D: .; J: TRBJ1-6; length: 13; DNA: TGTGCCAGCAGCCCTGGTCGGGGTTCACCCCTCCACTTT; CDR3: CASSPGRGSPLHF
size: .; V: TRBV7-9; D: TRBD1; J: TRBJ2-5; length: 14; DNA: TGTGCCAGCAGGCAGGACAGGGGTCGAGAGACCCAGTACTTC; CDR3: CASRQDRGRETQYF
size: .; V: TRBV7-7; D: .; J: TRBJ1-3; length: 14; DNA: TGTGCCAGCAGCGAGGGTGTATCTGGAAACACCATATATTTT; CDR3: CASSEGVSGNTIYF
size: .; V: TRBV4-1; D: .; J: TRBJ1-4; length: 17; DNA: TGCGCCAGCAGCCACAGGGCCACGGGAGCAACTAATGAAAAACTGTTTTTT; CDR3: CASSHRATGATNEKLFF
size: .; V: TRBV2; D: .; J: TRBJ1-2; length: 12; DNA: TGTGCCAGCAGTAGATACGGAGGCGGCTACACCTTC; CDR3: CASSRYGGGYTF
size: once; V: TRBV7-8; D: .; J: TRBJ1-1; length: 14; DNA: TGTGCCAGCAGCTCCGCGGGCCCGAACCTTGAAGCTTTCTTT; CDR3: CASSSAGPNLEAFF
size: .; V: TRBV7-2; D: .; J: TRBJ2-7; length: 11; DNA: TGTGCCAGCGCCGAGACAAACGAGCAGTACTTC; CDR3: CASAETNEQYF
size: .; V: TRBV7-2; D: .; J: TRBJ2-7; length: 14; DNA: TGTGCCAGCAGCTTAGAGGGGCAGGACACCGAGCAGTACTTC; CDR3: CASSLEGQDTEQYF
size: .; V: TRBV4-1; D: .; J: TRBJ1-1; length: 15; DNA: TGCGCCAGCAGCCGAACAGCGGATAGGGACACTGAAGCTTTCTTT; CDR3: CASSRTADRDTEAFF